This T cell receptor beta chain was profiled in a study of blood T cell repertoires in COVID-19. Study overall: From the United States, Italy and Spain came samples of acute and convalescent COVID-19. The analysed material was cDNA or gDNA that came from T cells, B-cell-depleted T cells, or PBMCs.

Authors' processing steps: Nucleated cell number was recorded as an estimate derived from reference gene primer amplification. Sequencing was performed with immunoSEQ multiplex PCR; in TCRdb, only in-frame clones are kept and a portion is missing. V, J and clone size were drawn from that table, and D and trimming were deduced from the DNA. The data hold 130,000 to 150,000 clones, with over 75% observed a single time. The material sequenced was peripheral blood. This TCR came from a man aged 55 to 70 with active or convalescent COVID-19.

This chain's CDR3 is CASHSGTAYNEQFF. In DNA, the CDR3 is TGTGCCTCCCATTCCGGGACAGCCTACAATGAGCAGTTCTTC. This chain connects TRBV19 to TRBJ2-1; 7 bases align to TRBD1. The CDR3 length is 14 residues. The V gene end was trimmed by 11 bases and the J gene end by 2 bases; junction bases not matched to a gene: 9. Germline assignment: CDR1 LNHDA and CDR2 SQIVND (reference sequence).